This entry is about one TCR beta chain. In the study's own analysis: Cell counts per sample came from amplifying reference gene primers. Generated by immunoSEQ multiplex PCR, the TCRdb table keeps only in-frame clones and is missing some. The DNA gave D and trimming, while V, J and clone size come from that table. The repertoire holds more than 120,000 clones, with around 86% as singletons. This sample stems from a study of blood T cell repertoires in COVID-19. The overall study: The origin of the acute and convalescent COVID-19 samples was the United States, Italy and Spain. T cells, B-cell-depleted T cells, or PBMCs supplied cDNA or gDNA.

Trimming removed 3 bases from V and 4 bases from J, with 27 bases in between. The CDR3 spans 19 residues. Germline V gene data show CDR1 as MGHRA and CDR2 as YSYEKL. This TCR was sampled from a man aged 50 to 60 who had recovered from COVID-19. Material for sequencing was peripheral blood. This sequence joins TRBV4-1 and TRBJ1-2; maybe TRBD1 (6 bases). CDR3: CASSQDFESSQGIAYGYTF. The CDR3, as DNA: TGCGCCAGCAGCCAGGATTTCGAATCATCCCAGGGGATTGCCTATGGCTACACCTTC.